One TCR beta chain is described in this entry. Its antigen remains unidentified. Method: immunoSEQ multiplex PCR; TCRdb's copy keeps in-frame clones and lacks some. The repertoire holds tens of thousands of clones, with around 83% as singletons. This sample was taken from a study of lymphopenia after photon versus proton radiotherapy. Findings of the study overall: Photon-treated patients lost naive T cells and TCR diversity; proton-treated stayed stable.

This CDR3 region has 16 residues. The ends lost 3 bases at V and 1 base at J; junction bases unmatched: 7. Germline V gene sequence: CDR1 PRHDT, CDR2 FYEKMQ (reference sequence). The material sequenced was peripheral blood, taken from a patient treated with photon-based radiotherapy. The origin of this receptor is a man aged 45-60 years with gastric cancer. The chain couples TRBV13 to TRBJ2-7; 9 nucleotides line up with TRBD1. CDR3 sequence reads: CASSFRDRVKSYEQYF. CDR3 DNA sequence: TGTGCCAGCAGCTTCCGGGACAGGGTCAAGTCCTACGAGCAGTACTTC.